This TCR beta chain was sequenced for a study of CD4 T cells in relation to SARS-CoV-2 and coronaviruses. Findings and caveats of the study: In roughly 61% of donors, memory CD4+ clonotypes crossrecognized SARS-CoV-2 and at least one common cold coronavirus spike.

CD4+ T cells from unexposed donors were obtained before the COVID-19 pandemic (2011-2018). Some clones are missing from TCRdb's copy, which holds only in-frame ones; the method was immunoSEQ multiplex PCR. The sample contains 55,000 to 70,000 clones, 80% to 95% of which appear only once. Of note for this clone: The antigen is undetermined.

The germline CDR1 and CDR2 sequences are ENHRY and SYGVKD. CDR3 length: 14 residues. V dropped 11 bases and J dropped 2 bases, with 19 bases sitting between them. This clonotype was sampled from a human donor in good health. The chain has TRBV10-3 and TRBJ2-7; perhaps TRBD2 as D (7 bases). The sample was naive CD4+ T cells from PBMCs. The subset: naive CD4+ T cells isolated by negative enrichment. CDR3 DNA: TGTGCCTCCTGGGGGGGCACGGTTACCTACGAGCAGTACTTC. It codes for CASWGGTVTYEQYF.